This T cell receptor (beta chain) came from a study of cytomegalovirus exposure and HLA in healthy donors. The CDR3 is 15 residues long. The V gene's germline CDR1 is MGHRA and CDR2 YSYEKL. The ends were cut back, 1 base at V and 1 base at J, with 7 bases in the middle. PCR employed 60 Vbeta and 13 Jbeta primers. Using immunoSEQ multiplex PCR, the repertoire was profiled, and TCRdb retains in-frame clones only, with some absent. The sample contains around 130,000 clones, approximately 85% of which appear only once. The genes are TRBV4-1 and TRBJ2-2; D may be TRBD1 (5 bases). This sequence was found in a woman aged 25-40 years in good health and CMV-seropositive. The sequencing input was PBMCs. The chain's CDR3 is CASSQGDRNTGELFF. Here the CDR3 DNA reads TGCGCCAGCAGCCAAGGTGACAGGAACACCGGGGAGCTGTTTTTT.